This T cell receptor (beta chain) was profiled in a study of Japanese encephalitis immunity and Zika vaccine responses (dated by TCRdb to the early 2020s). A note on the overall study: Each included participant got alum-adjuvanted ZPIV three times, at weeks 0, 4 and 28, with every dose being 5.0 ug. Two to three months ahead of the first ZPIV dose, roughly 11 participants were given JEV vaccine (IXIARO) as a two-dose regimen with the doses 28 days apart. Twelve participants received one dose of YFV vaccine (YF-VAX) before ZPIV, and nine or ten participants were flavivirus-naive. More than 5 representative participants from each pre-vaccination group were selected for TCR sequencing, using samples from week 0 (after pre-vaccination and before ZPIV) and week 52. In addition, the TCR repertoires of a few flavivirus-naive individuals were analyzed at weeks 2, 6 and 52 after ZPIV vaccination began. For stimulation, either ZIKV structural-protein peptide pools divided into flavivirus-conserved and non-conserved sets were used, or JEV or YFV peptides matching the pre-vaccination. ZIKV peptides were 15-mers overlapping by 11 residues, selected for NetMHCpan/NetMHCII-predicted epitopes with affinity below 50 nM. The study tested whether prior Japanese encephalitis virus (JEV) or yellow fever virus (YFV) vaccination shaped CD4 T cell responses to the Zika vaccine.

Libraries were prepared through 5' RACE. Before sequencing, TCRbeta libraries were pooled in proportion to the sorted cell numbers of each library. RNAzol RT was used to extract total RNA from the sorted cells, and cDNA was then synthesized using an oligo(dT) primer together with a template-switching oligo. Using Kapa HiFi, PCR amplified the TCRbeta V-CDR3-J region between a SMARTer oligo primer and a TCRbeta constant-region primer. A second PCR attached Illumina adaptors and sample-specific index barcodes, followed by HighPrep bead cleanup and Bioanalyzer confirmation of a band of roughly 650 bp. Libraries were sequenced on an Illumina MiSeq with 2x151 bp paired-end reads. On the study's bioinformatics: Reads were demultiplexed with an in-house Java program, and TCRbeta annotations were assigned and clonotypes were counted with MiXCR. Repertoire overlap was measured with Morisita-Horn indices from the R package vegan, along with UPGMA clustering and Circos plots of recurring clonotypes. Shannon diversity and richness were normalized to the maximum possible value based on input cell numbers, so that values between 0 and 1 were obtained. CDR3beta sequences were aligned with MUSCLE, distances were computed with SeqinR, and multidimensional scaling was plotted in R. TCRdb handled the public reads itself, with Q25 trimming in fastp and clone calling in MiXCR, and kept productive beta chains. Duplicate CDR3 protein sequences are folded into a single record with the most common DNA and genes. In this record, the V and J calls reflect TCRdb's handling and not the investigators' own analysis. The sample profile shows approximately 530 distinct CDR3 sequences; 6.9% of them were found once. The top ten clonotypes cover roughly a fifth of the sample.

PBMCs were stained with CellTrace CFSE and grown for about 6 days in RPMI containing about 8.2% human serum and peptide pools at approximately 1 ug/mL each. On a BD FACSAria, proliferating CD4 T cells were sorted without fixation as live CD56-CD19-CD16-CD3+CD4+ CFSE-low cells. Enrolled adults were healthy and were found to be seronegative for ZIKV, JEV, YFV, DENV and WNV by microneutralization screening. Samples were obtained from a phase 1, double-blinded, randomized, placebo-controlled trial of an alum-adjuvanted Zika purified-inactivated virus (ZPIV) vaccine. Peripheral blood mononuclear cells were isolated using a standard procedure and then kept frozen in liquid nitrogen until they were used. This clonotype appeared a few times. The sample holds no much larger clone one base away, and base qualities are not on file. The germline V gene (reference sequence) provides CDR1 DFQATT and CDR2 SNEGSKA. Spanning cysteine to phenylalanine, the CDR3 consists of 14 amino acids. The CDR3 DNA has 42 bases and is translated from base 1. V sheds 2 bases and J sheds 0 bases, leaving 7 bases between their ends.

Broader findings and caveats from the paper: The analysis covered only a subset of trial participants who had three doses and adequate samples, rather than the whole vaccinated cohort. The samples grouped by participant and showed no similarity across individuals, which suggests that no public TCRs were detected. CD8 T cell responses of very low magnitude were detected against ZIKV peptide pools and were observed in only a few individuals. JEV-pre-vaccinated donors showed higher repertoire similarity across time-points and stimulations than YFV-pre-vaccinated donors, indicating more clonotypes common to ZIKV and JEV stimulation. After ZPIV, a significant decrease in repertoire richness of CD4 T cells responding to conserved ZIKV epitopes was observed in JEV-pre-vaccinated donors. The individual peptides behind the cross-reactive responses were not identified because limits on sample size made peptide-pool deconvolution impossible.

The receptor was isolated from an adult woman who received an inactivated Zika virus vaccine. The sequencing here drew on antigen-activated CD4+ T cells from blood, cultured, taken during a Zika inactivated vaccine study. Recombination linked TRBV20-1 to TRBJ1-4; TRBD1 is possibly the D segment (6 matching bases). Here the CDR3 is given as CSARNRATNEKLFF. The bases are TGCAGTGCTAGAAACAGGGCAACTAATGAAAAACTGTTTTTT.